The 15 T cell receptor beta chains in this list originate from one sample, sequenced in a study of neoadjuvant anti-PD-1 for oral cavity cancer. Only in-frame clones appear in the TCRdb table, and some are missing; sequencing was by immunoSEQ multiplex PCR. The sample comprises about 14,000 clones, about 70% of which are singletons, and 2% to 2.5% rests with the top ten. The source material was PBMCs, sampled before nivolumab (anti-PD-1) treatment. The receptors come from a person between 40 and 79 years old with oral cavity squamous cell carcinoma.

For the CDR3, the DNA is TGCGCCAGCAGCTTGGATGGGTTAAAAGTCTACGAGCAGTACTTC. Its protein product is CASSLDGLKVYEQYF. The V and J genes are TRBV5-1 and TRBJ2-7; D is unclear. Deletions cut 0 bases from V and 3 bases from J, with 13 bases between. The CDR3 is 15 residues long. Germline V gene data show CDR1 as SGHRS and CDR2 as YFSETQ.

CDR3 sequence reads: CASSPLRQGPYEQYF. The CDR3 DNA sequence: TGTGCCAGTAGTCCCCTTCGGCAGGGCCCCTACGAGCAGTACTTC. This rearrangement joins TRBV19 to TRBJ2-7, with D maybe TRBD1 (5 bases). Trimming pared 5 bases from V and 2 bases from J, leaving 16 bases between. In germline, CDR1 is LNHDA, CDR2 SQIVND (reference sequence). The CDR3 loop spans 15 amino acids.

The V gene is TRBV7-9, the J gene TRBJ2-5, with TRBD2 identical over 14 bases. Germline V gene data show CDR1 as SEHNR and CDR2 as FQNEAQ (reference sequence). Unmatched junction bases numbered 6, after V lost 7 bases and J lost 2 bases. CDR3 length: 16 residues. CDR3 sequence (DNA): TGTGCCAGCACATCAAGACTAGCGGGAGGGCAAGAGACCCAGTACTTC. Residues: CASTSRLAGGQETQYF.

J is TRBJ2-5 and V is TRBV5-1; 9 nucleotides align to TRBD2. Germline V gene sequence: CDR1 SGHRS, CDR2 YFSETQ. The J segment lost 5 bases and the V segment lost 0 bases, leaving 11 bases of the junction unmatched. This CDR3 has 17 amino acids. The CDR3 DNA sequence: TGCGCCAGCAGCTTGGCCCCTTTCGGGGCGGGGGGGGAGACCCAGTACTTC. Translation: CASSLAPFGAGGETQYF.

The gene calls are TRBV30 and TRBJ2-1; D could derive from TRBD1 or TRBD2 (5 bases each). The germline CDR1 and CDR2 sequences are GTSNPN and SVGIG (reference sequence). Trimming stripped 3 bases from V and 14 bases from J, with 14 bases between. The CDR3 spans 11 residues. The CDR3 DNA reads as TGTGCCTGGAGCCCGGGGCCGGGTGAGTTCTTC. Amino acid sequence: CAWSPGPGEFF. The full variable domain, completed using reference TRBV30 and TRBJ2-1, is SQTIHQWPATLVQPVGSPLSLECTVEGTSNPNLYWYRQAAGRGLQLLFYSVGIGQISSEVPQNLSASRPQDRQFILSSKKLLLSDSGFYLCAWSPGPGEFFGPGTRLTVL.

V usage is TRBV5-4 and J usage is TRBJ2-3; D not resolved. The CDR3 length is 13 residues. Germline CDR1 is SGHNT and CDR2 is YYREEE (reference sequence). V lost 0 bases and J lost 1, with 3 bases in between. The chain's CDR3 is CASSLGGTDTQYF. The CDR3 DNA is TGTGCCAGCAGCTTGGGGGGCACAGATACGCAGTATTTT. The whole variable domain, filled in from reference TRBV5-4 and TRBJ2-3, reads ETGVTQSPTHLIKTRGQQVTLRCSSQSGHNTVSWYQQALGQGPQFIFQYYREEENGRGNFPPRFSGLQFPNYSSELNVNALELDDSALYLCASSLGGTDTQYFGPGTRLTVL.

The V and J genes are TRBV6-5 and TRBJ1-1; D is undetermined. Per germline, CDR1 MNHEY and CDR2 SVGAGI. The CDR3 runs 10 residues. Trimming cost V 2 bases and J 5 bases, with 0 bases left between them. CDR3 DNA sequence: TGTGCCAGCAGTTACACTGAAGCTTTCTTT. It specifies CASSYTEAFF.

The V gene is TRBV4-1, the J gene TRBJ1-1; D is possibly TRBD1 (5 bases). CDR3 size: 16 residues. Germline V lookup: CDR1 MGHRA, CDR2 YSYEKL. V was cut by 0 bases and J by 2 bases, with 13 bases left in between. The CDR3 DNA sequence: TGCGCCAGCAGCCAAGATCAGGGTTCAAGAAACACTGAAGCTTTCTTT. Translated, it gives CASSQDQGSRNTEAFF.

The chain joins TRBV7-9 to TRBJ1-5; D is unclear. There are 15 residues in the CDR3. The germline gives CDR1 SEHNR, CDR2 FQNEAQ (reference sequence). V lost 2 bases and J lost 5, with 13 bases in between. CDR3 nucleotide sequence: TGTGCCAGCAGCTTATGGACGGAGCCGGATCAGCCCCAGCATTTT. Protein product: CASSLWTEPDQPQHF. Full variable domain (remainder filled in from reference TRBV7-9 and TRBJ1-5): DTGVSQNPRHKITKRGQNVTFRCDPISEHNRLYWYRQTLGQGPEFLTYFQNEAQLEKSRLLSDRFSAERPKGSFSTLEIQRTEQGDSAMYLCASSLWTEPDQPQHFGDGTRLSIL.

This clone was counted only a few times. The chain has TRBV19 and TRBJ1-5, with D hard to call. V lost 4 bases and J lost 6, with 16 bases in between. In germline, CDR1 is LNHDA, CDR2 SQIVND (reference sequence). The CDR3 loop spans 15 amino acids. This CDR3 reads CASSNPGGIGQPQHF. DNA for the CDR3: TGTGCCAGTAGTAACCCGGGAGGGATCGGTCAGCCCCAGCATTTT.

The chain has TRBV7-9 and TRBJ1-2; D not resolved. V was cut by 0 bases and J by 5 bases, with 13 bases left in between. Germline CDR1 reads SEHNR; CDR2 reads FQNEAQ (reference sequence). CDR3 length: 15 residues. The CDR3 sequence: CASSLAGSRLYGYTF. The CDR3 nucleotides read TGTGCCAGCAGCTTAGCGGGGTCCCGACTTTATGGCTACACCTTC. Drawing the rest from reference TRBV7-9 and TRBJ1-2, the complete variable domain is DTGVSQNPRHKITKRGQNVTFRCDPISEHNRLYWYRQTLGQGPEFLTYFQNEAQLEKSRLLSDRFSAERPKGSFSTLEIQRTEQGDSAMYLCASSLAGSRLYGYTFGSGTRLTVV.

The chain uses TRBV30 and TRBJ1-4; D not resolved. V dropped 6 bases and J dropped 3 bases, with 11 bases sitting between them. Germline values: CDR1 GTSNPN, CDR2 SVGIG (reference sequence). The CDR3 has 13 amino acids. CDR3 amino acids: CACKGMANEKLFF. The CDR3 coding sequence is TGTGCCTGCAAGGGTATGGCTAATGAAAAACTGTTTTTT.

CDR3 in amino acids: CASSVGTSGSAGELFF. The CDR3 nucleotides read TGTGCCAGCAGCGTAGGGACTAGCGGGAGTGCCGGGGAGCTGTTTTTT. The chain joins TRBV9 to TRBJ2-2; TRBD2 aligns across 13 bases. CDR1 is SGDLS, CDR2 YYNGEE, per germline. The CDR3 is 16 amino acids. J was trimmed by 6 bases and V by 0 bases; bases with no gene match: 2.

This clone was detected a few times. The chain combines TRBV27 with TRBJ1-5, with D hard to call. V gave up 5 bases and J gave up 2 bases, with 7 bases separating them. This CDR3 is 13 amino acids long. Germline CDR1 is MNHEY and CDR2 is SMNVEV (reference sequence). The CDR3 nucleotides read TGTGCCAGCAGTATCCAGGGCAATCAGCCCCAGCATTTT. As protein: CASSIQGNQPQHF.

The CDR3 nucleotides read TGTGCCTGGTTTAACCCCGGGGGCAATGAGCAGTTCTTC. Protein: CAWFNPGGNEQFF. The rearrangement uses TRBV30 and TRBJ2-1; the D gene is possibly TRBD2 (6 bases). This CDR3 comprises 13 residues. V lost 5 bases to trimming and J lost 6 bases, with 14 bases between them. CDR1 GTSNPN and CDR2 SVGIG come from the germline V gene (reference sequence).